These 2 T cell receptor beta chains originate from one sample sequenced in a study of pediatric ulcerative colitis. Sequencing used immunoSEQ multiplex PCR; TCRdb keeps in-frame clones, though not all of them. This repertoire shows 11,000 to 15,000 clones, 85% to 90% found once; its top ten account for roughly 0.9%. Material: blood. These receptors all come from a boy between 5 and 17 years old with moderate ulcerative colitis.

The V gene is TRBV4-3, the J gene TRBJ2-5, with TRBD2 matching over 9 bases. This CDR3 has 21 amino acids. V lost 0 bases and J lost 2; bases outside the gene matches: 19. Germline lookup yields CDR1 LGHNA and CDR2 YSLEER. CDR3 nucleotides: TGCGCCAGCAGCCAAGATCGTCCCCACCGGCTTCTAGCGGGGAAGCAAGAGACCCAGTACTTC. Translated, it gives CASSQDRPHRLLAGKQETQYF.

This rearrangement joins TRBV30 to TRBJ1-4; D unclear. This CDR3 has 14 residues. The germline V and J ends were trimmed by 3 bases and 5 bases, with 13 bases remaining between them. The germline CDR1 and CDR2 sequences are GTSNPN and SVGIG (reference sequence). The CDR3 DNA reads TGTGCCTGGAGCGACCGCGGAGAGAATGAAAAACTGTTTTTT. Encoded protein: CAWSDRGENEKLFF.